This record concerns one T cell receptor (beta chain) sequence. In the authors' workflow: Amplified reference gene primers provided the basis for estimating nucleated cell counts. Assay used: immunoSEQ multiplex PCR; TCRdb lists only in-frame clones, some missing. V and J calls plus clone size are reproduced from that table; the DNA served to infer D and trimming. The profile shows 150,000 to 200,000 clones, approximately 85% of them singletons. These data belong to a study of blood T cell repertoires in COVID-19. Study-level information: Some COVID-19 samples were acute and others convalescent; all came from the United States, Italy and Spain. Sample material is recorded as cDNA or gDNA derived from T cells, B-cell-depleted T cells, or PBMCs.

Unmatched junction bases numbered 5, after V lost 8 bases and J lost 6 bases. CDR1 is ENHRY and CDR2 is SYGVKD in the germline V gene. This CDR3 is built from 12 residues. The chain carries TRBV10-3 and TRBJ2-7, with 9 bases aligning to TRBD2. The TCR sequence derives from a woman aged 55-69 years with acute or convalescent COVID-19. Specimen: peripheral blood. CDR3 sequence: CAIGASGIEQYV. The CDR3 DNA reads TGTGCCATCGGGGCTAGCGGGATCGAGCAGTACGTC.